These T cell receptor beta chains were read from a single sample in a study of response to subunit inactivated influenza vaccine. TCRdb re-called the RT-PCR reads with MiXCR, one entry per CDR3 protein. The sample has a few hundred thousand distinct CDR3 sequences; 14% are singletons. The sample in question was PBMCs from blood, obtained 12 days after vaccination. These receptors were obtained from a man over 45 who received an inactivated influenza vaccine. The conserved cysteine and the conserved F or W are not part of the CDR3 here.

V: TRBV3-1; J: TRBJ2-7; CDR3: ASSLPGFIYEQY
V: TRBV20-1; J: TRBJ1-2; CDR3: SADDREGYGYT
V: TRBV4-2; J: TRBJ2-3; CDR3: ASSRVGLADTDTQY
V: TRBV20-1; J: TRBJ2-7; CDR3: SARDILKAYEQY
V: TRBV6-2/TRBV6-3; J: TRBJ2-1; CDR3: ASSYPHRFRSGRSNEQF
V: TRBV7-2; J: TRBJ1-1; CDR3: ASSFGTGLNTEAF
V: TRBV12-3/TRBV12-4; J: TRBJ2-2; CDR3: ASSFFGGELF
V: TRBV14; J: TRBJ2-3; CDR3: ASSPASGPTDTQY
V: TRBV9; J: TRBJ2-1; CDR3: ASSVGPGPYNEQF
V: TRBV20-1; J: TRBJ2-1; CDR3: SARETGYEQF
V: TRBV12-3/TRBV12-4; J: TRBJ1-2; CDR3: ASSPSGSFEGYT
V: TRBV7-9; J: TRBJ2-6; CDR3: ASSTTGSFSGANVLT
V: TRBV20-1; J: TRBJ2-5; CDR3: SARGDSRNQETQY